The sequence of this T cell receptor (beta chain) was determined in a study of blood T cell repertoires in COVID-19. About the research overall: PBMCs, B-cell-depleted T cells, or T cells were the source of the cDNA or gDNA that made up the material.

Germline CDR1 and CDR2: SGHAT and FQNNGV. The CDR3 is 15 amino acids. The V gene lost 0 bases and the J gene lost 7 bases, with 15 bases spanning the gap. Adults between roughly 18 and 95 years of age took part from fewer than 30 US areas. Sequencing was performed with immunoSEQ multiplex PCR; in TCRdb, only in-frame clones are kept and a portion is missing. The table shows around 200,000 clones, with 70% to 90% occurring only once. The rearrangement joins TRBV11-2 to TRBJ2-5; D is possibly TRBD2 (6 bases). The material sequenced was PBMCs or T cells enriched from blood (not recorded which). This sequence originates from a man in his forties or fifties who had recovered from COVID-19. In nucleotides, the CDR3 is TGTGCCAGCAGCTTAGATCAACACGCCGGGGGGACCCAGTACTTC. This encodes CASSLDQHAGGTQYF.